This entry lists 27 T cell receptor beta chains sequenced from one sample in a study of blood T cell repertoires in COVID-19. TCRdb's table, derived via immunoSEQ multiplex PCR, lists solely in-frame clones and lacks some. The data hold 250,000 to 400,000 clones, with more than 75% observed a single time. The sequenced sample was PBMCs or T cells enriched from blood (not recorded which). The receptors here all came from a man between 60 and 70 years old who had recovered from COVID-19.

The chain joins TRBV29-1 to TRBJ1-4; 8 positions match TRBD1. V shed 1 base, J shed 7 bases, and the junction held 2 bases outside the gene matches. The CDR3 covers 13 residues. The germline V gene has CDR1 SQVTM and CDR2 ANQGSEA. The CDR3 region has the DNA TGCAGCGTTGAAGGACAGGGGAGTGAAAAACTGTTTTTT. Its protein product is CSVEGQGSEKLFF.

The DNA for the CDR3 is TGTGCCAGCAGCTTAGCCGGAGGCTCTGGAAACACCATATATTTT. Amino acid sequence: CASSLAGGSGNTIYF. The genes are TRBV11-3 and TRBJ1-3, with D unclear. The V gene's germline CDR1 is SGHNT and CDR2 YENEEA. The CDR3 has 15 amino acids. V lost 1 base, J lost 0 bases, and 7 bases lay in between.

The chain is built from TRBV30 and TRBJ1-2, with D maybe TRBD1 (5 bases). The V gene's germline CDR1 is GTSNPN and CDR2 SVGIG (reference sequence). The CDR3 has 14 amino acids. Trimming took off 3 bases at V and 0 bases at J, with 11 bases between the two ends. The CDR3 coding sequence is TGTGCCTGGAGGGCAGGGATTGCTAACTATGGCTACACCTTC. Translated, it gives CAWRAGIANYGYTF.

J is TRBJ1-5 and V is TRBV6-5; 9 bases align to TRBD1. Trimming took 10 bases from V and 6 from J; bases not matched to a gene: 4. CDR1 and CDR2 from the germline V gene are MNHEY and SVGAGI. This CDR3 region has 12 residues. The CDR3 nucleotides are TGTGCCACCAGACAGGGGGTTCAGCCCCAGCATTTT. It codes for CATRQGVQPQHF.

V usage is TRBV19 and J usage is TRBJ2-1; TRBD1 agrees at 7 bases. This CDR3 has 13 residues. Germline values: CDR1 LNHDA, CDR2 SQIVND (reference sequence). Unmatched junction bases numbered 4, after V lost 7 bases and J lost 4 bases. The CDR3 region has the DNA TGTGCCAGTAAACAGGGGTCATACAATGAGCAGTTCTTC. Amino acids: CASKQGSYNEQFF.

The chain links TRBV5-4 to TRBJ2-1; TRBD2 agrees at 9 bases. J gave up 10 bases and V 0 bases, and 14 bases lay outside the gene matches. CDR1 and CDR2 (germline): SGHNT, YYREEE (reference sequence). CDR3 length: 17 amino acids. This chain's CDR3 is CASSLGKMAGGRLEQFF. The CDR3 DNA follows: TGTGCCAGCAGCTTGGGGAAAATGGCGGGGGGGCGGTTGGAGCAGTTCTTC.

This clone occurred once. V gene TRBV15 combines with J gene TRBJ2-1; 11 positions agree with TRBD2. The CDR3 extends over 17 amino acids. With 0 bases clipped from V and 9 bases from J, the junction kept 10 bases outside the gene matches. Germline loops: CDR1 LNHNV, CDR2 YYDKDF (reference sequence). As DNA, the CDR3 is TGTGCCACCAGCAGAGACCAGACTAGCGGGAAATTTGGTGAGCAGTTCTTC. Residues: CATSRDQTSGKFGEQFF.

The V call is TRBV10-3, the J call TRBJ1-5, with 7 positions matching TRBD1. Trimming at V came to 6 bases and at J to 6 bases, leaving 5 bases not matched to a gene. The CDR3 length is 13 residues. CDR1 ENHRY and CDR2 SYGVKD come from the germline V gene. The CDR3 coding sequence is TGTGCCATCAGAGACAGGGTTGGTCAGCCCCAGCATTTT. Its protein is CAIRDRVGQPQHF.

The CDR3 protein is CASSGQGGYNEQFF. The CDR3 DNA reads TGTGCCAGCTCCGGACAGGGTGGCTACAATGAGCAGTTCTTC. J is TRBJ2-1 and V is TRBV6-5, with 8 bases matching TRBD1. V lost 8 bases to trimming and J lost 3 bases; unmatched junction nucleotides: 6. Germline V lookup: CDR1 MNHEY, CDR2 SVGAGI. This CDR3 region has 14 residues.

The rearrangement uses TRBV20-1 and TRBJ1-4; no firm D call. Trimming shortened V by 5 bases and J by 4 bases, and 5 bases separated the two germline ends. Germline CDR1 reads DFQATT; CDR2 reads SNEGSKA (reference sequence). This CDR3 spans 11 amino acids. The CDR3 loop is CSAQYNEKLFF. DNA of the CDR3: TGCAGTGCTCAGTATAATGAAAAACTGTTTTTT.

The chain joins TRBV7-9 to TRBJ1-6; D is unresolved. Per the germline V gene, CDR1 is SEHNR and CDR2 is FQNEAQ (reference sequence). The CDR3 sequence is 14 residues long. Deletions cut 3 bases from V and 7 bases from J, with 10 bases between. The CDR3 spells CASSLAQRNSPLHF. DNA of the CDR3: TGTGCCAGCAGCTTGGCACAGCGGAATTCACCCCTCCACTTT.

V usage is TRBV11-3 and J usage is TRBJ2-6; 7 nucleotides line up with TRBD1. This CDR3 region has 17 residues. V shed 5 bases and J 0 bases; nucleotides not matched to a gene: 7. Germline V gives CDR1 SGHNT, CDR2 YENEEA. The CDR3 reads CASSRNRGNSGANVLTF. CDR3 DNA: TGTGCCAGCAGCCGTAACAGGGGCAACTCTGGGGCCAACGTCCTGACTTTC.

This chain joins TRBV5-1 and TRBJ2-1, with 8 bases matching TRBD1. CDR1 and CDR2 from the germline V gene are SGHRS and YFSETQ. The CDR3 has 13 residues. V lost 0 bases, J lost 7 bases, and 0 bases stayed unmatched. DNA of the CDR3: TGCGCCAGCAGCTTGGACAGGGGGAATGAGCAGTTCTTC. Translating gives CASSLDRGNEQFF.

The V gene is TRBV7-9, the J gene TRBJ1-1, with D unresolved. The CDR3 runs to 13 residues. Germline CDR1 SEHNR, CDR2 FQNEAQ (reference sequence). Trimming cost V 5 bases and J 0 bases, with 7 bases left between them. Here the CDR3 reads CASSQQMNTEAFF. As DNA, the CDR3 is TGTGCCAGCAGCCAACAAATGAACACTGAAGCTTTCTTT.

The chain employs TRBV7-2 and TRBJ2-1; 9 positions agree with TRBD2. The germline V gene has CDR1 SGHTA and CDR2 FQGNSA. This CDR3 is 17 amino acids long. Trimming cost V 4 bases and J 6 bases; bases outside gene matches: 13. As DNA, the CDR3 is TGTGCCAGCAGCTGGACTAGCGCCTCCGTTCCCGGCAATGAGCAGTTCTTC. This sequence encodes CASSWTSASVPGNEQFF.

V and J are TRBV5-4 and TRBJ2-7; TRBD1 is a possible D gene (6 bases). CDR1 is SGHNT and CDR2 is YYREEE in the germline V gene (reference sequence). This CDR3 comprises 12 residues. The DNA of the CDR3 is TGTGCGAGCTCAGGGGCCGAGGGCGAGCAGTACTTC. This encodes CASSGAEGEQYF.

V usage is TRBV5-4 and J usage is TRBJ2-1, with D perhaps matching TRBD1 (6 bases). V was pared by 0 bases and J by 5 bases, with 12 bases between. This CDR3 has 15 amino acids. Germline V gene lookup returns CDR1 SGHNT and CDR2 YYREEE (reference sequence). The CDR3 is CASSLAVRTDNEQFF. The CDR3 coding sequence is TGTGCCAGCAGCTTGGCCGTTAGGACAGACAATGAGCAGTTCTTC.

V usage is TRBV19 and J usage is TRBJ1-3; 9 bases match TRBD1. Germline assignment: CDR1 LNHDA and CDR2 SQIVND (reference sequence). The V and J ends lost 7 bases and 2 bases, in that order; junction bases with no gene match: 3. The CDR3 contains 14 residues. The DNA of the CDR3 is TGTGCCAGTAACGGGGACAGGGCTGGAAACACCATATATTTT. It codes for CASNGDRAGNTIYF. The whole variable domain, filled in from reference TRBV19 and TRBJ1-3, reads DGGITQSPKYLFRKEGQNVTLSCEQNLNHDAMYWYRQDPGQGLRLIYYSQIVNDFQKGDIAEGYSVSREKKESFPLTVTSAQKNPTAFYLCASNGDRAGNTIYFGEGSWLTVV.

This rearrangement joins TRBV27 to TRBJ2-7; D unclear. CDR3 length: 13 residues. Per the germline V gene, CDR1 is MNHEY and CDR2 is SMNVEV (reference sequence). Trimming stripped 3 bases from V and 6 bases from J, with 12 bases between. The CDR3 is CASSFSLSGEQYF. The CDR3 DNA is TGTGCCAGCAGTTTTTCCCTTTCGGGCGAGCAGTACTTC.

The chain recombines TRBV7-8 with TRBJ1-2; 11 bases fit TRBD1. This CDR3 comprises 15 residues. Trimming at V came to 1 base and at J to 5 bases, leaving 3 bases not matched to a gene. Germline loops: CDR1 SGHVS, CDR2 FQNEAQ. This CDR3 reads CASSLGTGGGYGYTF. The CDR3 DNA sequence: TGTGCCAGCAGCTTAGGGACAGGGGGCGGTTATGGCTACACCTTC.

The chain combines TRBV10-2 with TRBJ2-7, with D maybe TRBD2 (5 bases). From germline, CDR1 is WSHSY and CDR2 SAAADI. The CDR3 sequence is 15 residues long. V shed 0 bases and J shed 3 bases, with 12 bases lying between them. The CDR3 DNA reads as TGCGCCAGCAGTGAGTCGTGGTCGGGAATCTACGAGCAGTACTTC. This translates into CASSESWSGIYEQYF.

The rearrangement joins TRBV5-6 to TRBJ1-6, with D possibly being TRBD1 (5 bases). V was cut by 4 bases and J by 6 bases, with 17 bases left in between. Per the germline V gene, CDR1 is SGHDT and CDR2 is YYEEEE. The CDR3 is 16 residues long. DNA for the CDR3: TGTGCCAGCAGCCTTGGCTGGACAACCACTAATTCACCCCTCCACTTT. Translating it yields CASSLGWTTTNSPLHF.

This chain joins TRBV19 and TRBJ1-5; TRBD1 aligns across 7 bases. The CDR3 runs 14 residues. Trimming cost V 4 bases and J 4 bases; bases outside gene matches: 4. Germline V gene data show CDR1 as LNHDA and CDR2 as SQIVND (reference sequence). The CDR3 region has the DNA TGTGCCAGTAGTAGAGACAGGGTAAATCAGCCCCAGCATTTT. Translation gives CASSRDRVNQPQHF.

The chain carries TRBV9 and TRBJ2-7, with 8 bases fitting TRBD1. V lost 1 base, J lost 2 bases, and 5 bases stayed unmatched. Germline V lookup: CDR1 SGDLS, CDR2 YYNGEE. The CDR3 consists of 15 residues. CDR3 sequence: CASSVNPTGAYEQYF. CDR3 coding DNA: TGTGCCAGCAGCGTAAATCCGACAGGGGCCTACGAGCAGTACTTC. The full variable domain, completed using reference TRBV9 and TRBJ2-7, is DSGVTQTPKHLITATGQRVTLRCSPRSGDLSVYWYQQSLDQGLQFLIQYYNGEERAKGNILERFSAQQFPDLHSELNLSSLELGDSALYFCASSVNPTGAYEQYFGPGTRLTVT.

The chain recombines TRBV4-3 with TRBJ2-1, with D possibly being TRBD1 (5 bases). The CDR3 length is 16 residues. The germline V gene encodes CDR1 LGHNA and CDR2 YSLEER. Trimming removed 2 bases at V and 2 bases at J, with 13 bases between. CDR3 in amino acids: CASSQTPRQTYNEQFF. The CDR3 nucleotides read TGCGCCAGCAGCCAAACACCGAGACAGACCTACAATGAGCAGTTCTTC.

The chain joins TRBV5-4 to TRBJ2-1, with 9 positions matching TRBD2. Looked up from germline, CDR1 is SGHNT and CDR2 is YYREEE (reference sequence). V shed 0 bases, J shed 4 bases, and the junction held 5 bases outside the gene matches. This CDR3 has 16 amino acids. In DNA, the CDR3 is TGTGCCAGCAGCTTGGGACTAGCGGAAACTTACAATGAGCAGTTCTTC. This encodes CASSLGLAETYNEQFF.

The rearrangement links TRBV19 to TRBJ1-1; TRBD1 matches at 10 bases. Trimming cost V 6 bases and J 4 bases; bases outside gene matches: 8. The CDR3 sequence is 15 residues long. Germline lookup yields CDR1 LNHDA and CDR2 SQIVND (reference sequence). The chain's CDR3 is CASRSGTGDGTEAFF. Written as DNA, the CDR3 is TGTGCCAGTAGATCCGGGACAGGGGACGGCACTGAAGCTTTCTTT.